This T cell receptor (beta chain) derives from a study of regulatory T cells in long-lasting Graves disease. Findings of the study overall: Sharing of public clonotypes was greater in persistent patients (more than 2,500) than in new patients (almost 1,000).

Building of the TCR beta libraries involved iRepertoire HTBI primers and Arm-PCR of CDR3 regions. TCRdb itself ran the multiplex PCR reads through MiXCR, one entry per CDR3 protein. The data contain fewer than 450,000 distinct CDR3 sequences, around 20% of them singletons. The time point is: persistent/refractory GD, antithyroid drugs over 5 years with positive TRAb. After RNA was extracted from PBMCs, the TCR library was made from it. Around 9 milliliters of peripheral blood were drawn into EDTA tubes. The CDR3 totals 16 residues. Germline V gene lookup returns CDR1 SQVTM and CDR2 ANQGSEA. V shed 3 bases and J shed 0 bases, with 17 bases lying between them. Only a few counts were recorded for this clonotype. Its antigen is not identified.

This TCR derives from a female donor with Graves disease. The V gene is TRBV29-1, the J gene TRBJ2-5, with no clear D. Sample: peripheral blood mononuclear cells (PBMCs), taken when the disease was refractory, from a patient treated with antithyroid drugs. This CDR3 reads CSVEQAASVYQETQYF. For the CDR3, the DNA is TGCAGCGTTGAGCAGGCAGCCAGCGTGTACCAAGAGACCCAGTACTTC.